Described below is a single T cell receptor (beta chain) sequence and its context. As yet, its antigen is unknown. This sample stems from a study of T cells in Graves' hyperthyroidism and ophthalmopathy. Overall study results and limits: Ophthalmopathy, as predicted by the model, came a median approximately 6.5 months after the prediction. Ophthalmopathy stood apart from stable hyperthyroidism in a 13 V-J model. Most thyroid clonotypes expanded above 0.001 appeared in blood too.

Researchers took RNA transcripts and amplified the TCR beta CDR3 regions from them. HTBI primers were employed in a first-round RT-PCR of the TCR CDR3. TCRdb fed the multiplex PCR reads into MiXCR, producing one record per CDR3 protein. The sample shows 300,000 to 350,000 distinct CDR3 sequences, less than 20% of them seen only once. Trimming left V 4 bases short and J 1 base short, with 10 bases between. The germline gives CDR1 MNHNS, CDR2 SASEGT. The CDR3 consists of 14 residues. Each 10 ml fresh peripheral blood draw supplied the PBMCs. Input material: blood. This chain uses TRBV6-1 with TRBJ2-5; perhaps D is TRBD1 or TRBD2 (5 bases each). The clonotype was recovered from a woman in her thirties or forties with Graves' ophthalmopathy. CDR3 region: CASSGDLVQETQYF. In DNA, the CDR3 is TGTGCCAGCAGTGGGGACCTCGTCCAAGAGACCCAGTACTTC.